This T cell receptor (beta chain) was recovered during a study of T cells in Graves' hyperthyroidism and ophthalmopathy. Germline values: CDR1 SQVTM, CDR2 ANQGSEA. CDR3 length equals 13 residues. The V end lost 8 bases, the J end lost 3 bases, and 17 bases lay between the germline ends. This clonotype was recorded many times. RNA transcripts served as the template for amplifying TCR beta CDR3 regions. A first-round RT-PCR of the TCR CDR3 used the HTBI primer set. TCRdb passed the multiplex PCR reads through MiXCR, listing each CDR3 protein once. The sample shows about 290,000 distinct CDR3 sequences, about 14% of them seen only once.

The origin of this receptor is a young woman with Graves' hyperthyroidism that later progressed to Graves' ophthalmopathy. The sequenced sample consisted of blood. The chain couples TRBV29-1 to TRBJ2-7, with D possibly matching TRBD2 (5 bases). The chain's CDR3 is CSFRTDRLYEQYF. CDR3 sequence (DNA): TGCAGCTTCCGGACTGATCGCCTCTACGAGCAGTACTTC.